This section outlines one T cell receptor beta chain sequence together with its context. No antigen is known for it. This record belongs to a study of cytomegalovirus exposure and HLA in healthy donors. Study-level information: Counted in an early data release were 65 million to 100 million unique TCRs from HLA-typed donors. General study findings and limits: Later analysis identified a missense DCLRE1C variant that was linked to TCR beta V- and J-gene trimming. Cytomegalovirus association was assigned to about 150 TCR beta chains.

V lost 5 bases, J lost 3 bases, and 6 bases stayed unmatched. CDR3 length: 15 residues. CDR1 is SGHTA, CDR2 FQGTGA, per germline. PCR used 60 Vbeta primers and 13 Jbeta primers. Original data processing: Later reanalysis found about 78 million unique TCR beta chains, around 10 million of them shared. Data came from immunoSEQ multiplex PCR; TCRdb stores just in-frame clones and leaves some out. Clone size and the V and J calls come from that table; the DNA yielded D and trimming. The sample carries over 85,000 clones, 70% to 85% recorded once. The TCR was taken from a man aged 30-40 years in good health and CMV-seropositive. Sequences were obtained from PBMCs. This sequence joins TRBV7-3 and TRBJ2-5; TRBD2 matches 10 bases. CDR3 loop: CASSDRAGGKETQYF. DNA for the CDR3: TGTGCCAGCAGCGACAGAGCGGGGGGGAAAGAGACCCAGTACTTC.